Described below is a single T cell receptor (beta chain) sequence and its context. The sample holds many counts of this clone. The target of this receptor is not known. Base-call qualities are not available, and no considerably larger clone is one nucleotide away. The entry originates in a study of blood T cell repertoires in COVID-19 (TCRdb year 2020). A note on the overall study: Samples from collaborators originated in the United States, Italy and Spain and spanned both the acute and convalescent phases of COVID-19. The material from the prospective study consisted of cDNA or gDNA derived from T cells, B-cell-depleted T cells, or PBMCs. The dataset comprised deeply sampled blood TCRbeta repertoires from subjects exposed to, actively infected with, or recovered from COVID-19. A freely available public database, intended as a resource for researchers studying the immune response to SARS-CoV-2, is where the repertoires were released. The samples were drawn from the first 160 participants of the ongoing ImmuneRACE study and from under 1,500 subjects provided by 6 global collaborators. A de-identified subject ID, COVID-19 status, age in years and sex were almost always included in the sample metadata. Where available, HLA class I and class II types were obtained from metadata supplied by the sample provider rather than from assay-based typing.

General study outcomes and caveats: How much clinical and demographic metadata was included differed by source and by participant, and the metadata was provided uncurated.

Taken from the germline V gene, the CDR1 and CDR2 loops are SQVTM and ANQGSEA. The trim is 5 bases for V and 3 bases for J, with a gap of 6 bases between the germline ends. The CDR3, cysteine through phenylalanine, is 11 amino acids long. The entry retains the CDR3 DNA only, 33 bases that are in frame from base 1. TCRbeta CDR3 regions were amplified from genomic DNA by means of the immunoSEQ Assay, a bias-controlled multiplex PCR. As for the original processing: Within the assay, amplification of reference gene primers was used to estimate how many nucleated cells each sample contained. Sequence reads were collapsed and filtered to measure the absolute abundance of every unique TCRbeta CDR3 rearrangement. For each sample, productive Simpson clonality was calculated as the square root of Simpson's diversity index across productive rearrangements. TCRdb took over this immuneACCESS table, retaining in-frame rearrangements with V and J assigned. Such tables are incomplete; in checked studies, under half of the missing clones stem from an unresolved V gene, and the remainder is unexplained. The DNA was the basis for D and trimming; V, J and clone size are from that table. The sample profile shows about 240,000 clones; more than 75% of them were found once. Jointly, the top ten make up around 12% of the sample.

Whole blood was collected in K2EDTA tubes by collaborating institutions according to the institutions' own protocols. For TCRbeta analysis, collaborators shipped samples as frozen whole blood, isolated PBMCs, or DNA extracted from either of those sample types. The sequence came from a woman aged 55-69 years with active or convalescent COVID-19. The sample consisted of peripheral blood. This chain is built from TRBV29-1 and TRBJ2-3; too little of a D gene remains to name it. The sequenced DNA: TGCAGCGTTCACAGAACAGATACGCAGTATTTT. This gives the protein CSVHRTDTQYF.